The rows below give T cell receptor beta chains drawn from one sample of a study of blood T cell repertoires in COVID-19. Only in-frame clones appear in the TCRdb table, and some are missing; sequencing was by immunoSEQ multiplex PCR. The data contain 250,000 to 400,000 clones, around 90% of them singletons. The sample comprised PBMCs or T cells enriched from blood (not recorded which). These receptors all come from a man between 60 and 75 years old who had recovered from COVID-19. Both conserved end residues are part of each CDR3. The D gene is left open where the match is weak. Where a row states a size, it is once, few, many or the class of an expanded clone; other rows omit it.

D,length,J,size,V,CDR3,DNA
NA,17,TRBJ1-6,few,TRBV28,CASSLWGQSSYNSPLHF,TGTGCCAGCAGTTTATGGGGGCAAAGCTCCTATAATTCACCCCTCCACTTT
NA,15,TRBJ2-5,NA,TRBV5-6,CASSLGDFGQETQYF,TGTGCCAGCAGCTTGGGGGACTTTGGTCAGGAGACCCAGTACTTC
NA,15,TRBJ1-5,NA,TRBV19,CASSIEGVWNQPQHF,TGTGCCAGTAGTATTGAGGGGGTATGGAATCAGCCCCAGCATTTT
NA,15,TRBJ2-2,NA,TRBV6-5,CASSRNRGGAGELFF,TGTGCCAGCAGTCGAAACAGGGGAGGCGCCGGGGAGCTGTTTTTT
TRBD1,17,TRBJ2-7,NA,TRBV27,CATIGGLYGTGSHEQYF,TGTGCCACTATAGGGGGGCTTTACGGGACAGGGAGTCACGAGCAGTACTTC
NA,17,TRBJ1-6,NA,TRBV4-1,CASKAGSAGWHNSPLHF,TGCGCCAGTAAAGCAGGGTCCGCGGGGTGGCATAATTCACCCCTCCACTTT
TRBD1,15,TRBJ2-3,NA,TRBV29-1,CSVERTGGNTDTQYF,TGCAGCGTTGAACGGACAGGGGGGAACACAGATACGCAGTATTTT
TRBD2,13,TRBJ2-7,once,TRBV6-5,CASRGAGATGQYF,TGTGCCAGCAGAGGAGCGGGAGCTACGGGGCAGTACTTC
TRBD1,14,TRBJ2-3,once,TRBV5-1,CASSYDRGTDTQYF,TGCGCCAGCAGCTACGACAGGGGCACAGATACGCAGTATTTT
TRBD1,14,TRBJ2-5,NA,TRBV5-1,CASSAPQGTSAQYF,TGCGCCAGCAGCGCCCCACAGGGGACCTCGGCCCAGTACTTC
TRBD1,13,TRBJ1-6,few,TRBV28,CASRGQENSPLHF,TGTGCCAGCAGGGGACAGGAAAATTCACCCCTCCACTTT
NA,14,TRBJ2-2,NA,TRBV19,CASSLKEYTGELFF,TGTGCCAGTAGTCTCAAAGAGTACACCGGGGAGCTGTTTTTT
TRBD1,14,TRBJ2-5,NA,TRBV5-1,CASSFGTGGETQYF,TGCGCCAGCAGCTTTGGGACAGGGGGAGAGACCCAGTACTTC
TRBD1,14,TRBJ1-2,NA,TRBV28,CASSPGQGAYGYTF,TGTGCCAGCAGCCCGGGACAGGGGGCCTATGGCTACACCTTC
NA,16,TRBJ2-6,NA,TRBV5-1,CASSPPASSGANVLTF,TGCGCCAGCAGCCCGCCCGCCAGCTCTGGGGCCAACGTCCTGACTTTC
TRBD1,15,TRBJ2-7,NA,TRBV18,CASSPRTGVYYEQYF,TGTGCCAGCTCACCACGGACAGGGGTTTACTACGAGCAGTACTTC
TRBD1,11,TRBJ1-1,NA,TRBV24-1,CATRQGAEAFF,TGTGCCACCAGACAGGGGGCTGAAGCTTTCTTT
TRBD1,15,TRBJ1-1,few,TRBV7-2,CASSFHGQGSTEAFF,TGTGCCAGCAGCTTCCATGGACAGGGTTCAACTGAAGCTTTCTTT
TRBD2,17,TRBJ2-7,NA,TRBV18,CASSPPTSGRSSYEQYF,TGTGCCAGCTCACCGCCGACTAGCGGGAGGTCCTCCTACGAGCAGTACTTC
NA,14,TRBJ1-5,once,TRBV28,CATTLGGGSQPQHF,TGTGCCACCACCCTAGGGGGAGGGAGTCAGCCCCAGCATTTT
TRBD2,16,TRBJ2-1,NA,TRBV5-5,CASSPVSGRINNEQFF,TGTGCCAGCAGTCCCGTTAGCGGGAGGATTAACAATGAGCAGTTCTTC
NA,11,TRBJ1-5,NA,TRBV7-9,CASSTGTAQHF,TGTGCCAGCAGCACAGGCACAGCCCAGCATTTT
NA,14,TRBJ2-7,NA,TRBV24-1,CATSDRRVSYEQYF,TGTGCCACCAGTGACCGCAGGGTCTCCTACGAGCAGTACTTC
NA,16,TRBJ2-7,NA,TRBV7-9,CASSPPGAGPSYEQYF,TGTGCCAGCAGCCCTCCCGGGGCGGGGCCTTCCTACGAGCAGTACTTC
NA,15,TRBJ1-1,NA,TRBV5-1,CASSWDKEWGTEAFF,TGCGCCAGCAGCTGGGACAAGGAATGGGGCACTGAAGCTTTCTTT
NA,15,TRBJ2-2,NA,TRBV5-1,CASSLWDKNTGELFF,TGCGCCAGCAGCTTGTGGGACAAAAACACCGGGGAGCTGTTTTTT
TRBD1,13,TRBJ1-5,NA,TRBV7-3,CASSSGTAQTQHF,TGTGCCAGCAGCTCCGGGACAGCCCAGACCCAGCATTTT
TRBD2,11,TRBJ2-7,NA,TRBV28,CASSLAGLQYF,TGTGCCAGCAGTCTAGCGGGCCTGCAGTACTTC
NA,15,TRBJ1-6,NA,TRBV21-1,CASSKGTQNNSPLHF,TGTGCCAGCAGCAAAGGGACACAAAATAATTCACCCCTCCACTTT
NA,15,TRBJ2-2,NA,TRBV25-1,CASGGKDALTGELFF,TGTGCCAGCGGAGGAAAGGACGCACTAACCGGGGAGCTGTTTTTT
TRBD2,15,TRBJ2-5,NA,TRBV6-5,CASSYRLAVQETQYF,TGTGCCAGCAGTTACCGACTAGCGGTACAAGAGACCCAGTACTTC
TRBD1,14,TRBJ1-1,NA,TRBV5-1,CASSPGGTDRAAFF,TGCGCCAGCAGCCCAGGAGGAACGGACAGGGCCGCTTTCTTT
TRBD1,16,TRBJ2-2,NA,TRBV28,CASRWGQGVSTGELFF,TGTGCCAGCAGATGGGGACAGGGGGTGAGCACCGGGGAGCTGTTTTTT
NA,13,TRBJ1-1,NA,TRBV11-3,CASIKVAGGEAFF,TGTGCCAGCATCAAGGTGGCGGGGGGTGAAGCTTTCTTT
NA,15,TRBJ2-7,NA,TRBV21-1,CASTLTDRGHYEQYF,TGTGCCAGCACCCTGACGGACAGGGGGCATTACGAGCAGTACTTC
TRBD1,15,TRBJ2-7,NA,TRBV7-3,CASSLGTGEYYEQYF,TGTGCCAGCAGCTTAGGTACAGGGGAGTATTACGAGCAGTACTTC
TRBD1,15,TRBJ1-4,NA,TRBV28,CASSLRTGSNEKLFF,TGTGCCAGCAGTTTACGGACAGGTAGTAATGAAAAACTGTTTTTT
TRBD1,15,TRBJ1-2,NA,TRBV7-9,CASSLSTQGAEGYTF,TGTGCCAGCAGCTTATCGACACAGGGGGCAGAAGGCTACACCTTC
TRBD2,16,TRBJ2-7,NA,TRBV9,CASSAGGTSGRKEQYF,TGTGCCAGCAGCGCTGGAGGGACTAGCGGGAGGAAGGAGCAGTACTTC
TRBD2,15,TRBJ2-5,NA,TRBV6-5,CASRAGTSGRETQYF,TGTGCCAGCAGGGCCGGGACTAGCGGGAGAGAGACCCAGTACTTC
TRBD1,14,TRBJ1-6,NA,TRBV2,CASKSGTEVSPLHF,TGTGCCAGCAAGTCGGGGACAGAAGTTTCACCCCTCCACTTT
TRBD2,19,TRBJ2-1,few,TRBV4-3,CASSQEIIAGGGGRNEQFF,TGCGCCAGCAGCCAAGAGATAATAGCGGGTGGCGGCGGGAGGAATGAGCAGTTCTTC
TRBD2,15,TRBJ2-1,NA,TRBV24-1,CATSDSGPLAGGVFF,TGTGCCACCAGTGATTCCGGCCCTTTAGCGGGAGGGGTGTTCTTC
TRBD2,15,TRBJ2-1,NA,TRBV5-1,CASSGGLAGSNEQFF,TGCGCCAGCAGCGGCGGACTAGCGGGGAGCAATGAGCAGTTCTTC
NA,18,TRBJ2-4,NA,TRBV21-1,CASSILAEAEVAKNIQYF,TGTGCCAGCAGCATCCTAGCGGAAGCCGAGGTAGCCAAAAACATTCAGTACTTC
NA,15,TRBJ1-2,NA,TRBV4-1,CASSQAGPRVYGYTF,TGCGCCAGCAGCCAAGCAGGGCCTAGGGTATATGGCTACACCTTC
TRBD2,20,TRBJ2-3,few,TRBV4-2,CASSQAPLAGGRTSTDTQYF,TGTGCCAGCAGCCAAGCTCCCCTAGCGGGAGGAAGAACTTCGACAGATACGCAGTATTTT
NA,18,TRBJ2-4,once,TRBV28,CASSLFIQTSGLRNIQYF,TGTGCCAGCAGTTTATTCATTCAGACTAGTGGGTTGAGGAACATTCAGTACTTC